This is a list of T cell receptor beta chains from one sample in a study of cytomegalovirus exposure and HLA in healthy donors. TCRdb's table, derived via immunoSEQ multiplex PCR, lists solely in-frame clones and lacks some. The sample carries 95,000 to 100,000 clones, 65% to 80% recorded once. Sequenced: PBMCs. Receptors originate from a man aged 35-49 years in good health and CMV-seropositive. Both conserved end residues are trimmed from each CDR3. Each record gives: J gene, clone size, V gene, CDR3 protein. Expanded clones get a size class; other rows say once, few or many, or leave the size out.

>TRBJ2-7|.|TRBV6-1
ASSGLQDRVRTYEQY
>TRBJ2-7|.|TRBV4-1
ASSQEDGVGQVSYEQY
>TRBJ2-6|once|TRBV27
ASSRLYQGRGLSGANVLT
>TRBJ1-1|.|TRBV9
ASSVTGKEAF
>TRBJ1-2|few|TRBV29-1
SVGAQGNYGYT
>TRBJ2-5|.|TRBV19
ASSQIRDRAQETQY
>TRBJ1-2|.|TRBV29-1
SFRQDYGYT
>TRBJ2-2|.|TRBV6-1
ASKGRATGELF
>TRBJ2-7|.|TRBV7-9
ASSSKTGTGIYEQY
>TRBJ2-7|.|TRBV11-2
ASSPALNYEQY
>TRBJ2-1|few|TRBV4-1
ASRQWRGSYNEQF
>TRBJ1-4|.|TRBV1
TSSCRDKCEKLF
>TRBJ2-5|.|TRBV7-9
ASSSLQGLEETQY
>TRBJ2-5|.|TRBV5-1
ASSPPGEETQY
>TRBJ2-5|.|TRBV11-2
ASSLEGEETQY
>TRBJ2-1|once|TRBV6-1
ASDVAGGPNEQF
>TRBJ1-2|.|TRBV10-3
AISTGQGNGYT
>TRBJ2-1|.|TRBV25-1
ASSDPTSGRINEQF
>TRBJ2-5|.|TRBV2
ASSEGLAGGWSETQY